These 25 T cell receptor beta chains were all obtained from the same sample, sequenced in a study of T cells in Graves' hyperthyroidism and ophthalmopathy (dated by TCRdb to the late 2010s). Libraries came from multiplex PCR. The listed sequencing device is Illumina HiSeq 2000. Amplification of TCR beta CDR3 regions was carried out from RNA transcripts. For the first round of RT-PCR on the TCR CDR3, the HTBI primer set was used together with the Qiagen OneStep RT-PCR kit. Using fastp trimming at Q25 and MiXCR clonotype assembly, TCRdb reanalyzed the public sequencing data and kept in-frame beta chains. Entries that share a CDR3 protein sequence are merged under the most common genes and DNA. Counted in this sample were hundreds of thousands of distinct CDR3 sequences; around 14% of them appeared once. The ten largest clones add up to about 27% of the sample. Specimen: blood. The receptors originated from a woman younger than 30 with Graves' hyperthyroidism that later progressed to Graves' ophthalmopathy.

This clonotype came up many times. CDR3 amino acids: CASSRYRIGLAKNIQYF. The CDR3 DNA sequence: TGTGCCAGCAGTAGATACAGGATCGGTCTAGCCAAAAACATTCAGTACTTC. The chain carries TRBV2 and TRBJ2-4; TRBD1 is a possible D gene (5 bases). Deletions cut 5 bases from V and 0 bases from J, with 17 bases between. This CDR3 is 17 amino acids long. Per germline, CDR1 SNHLY and CDR2 FYNNEI.

This clonotype was seen only a few times. V usage is TRBV6-2 or TRBV6-3 and J usage is TRBJ1-5; D might be TRBD1 (5 bases). Trimming stripped 4 bases from V and 6 bases from J, with 16 bases between. CDR3 size: 15 residues. The V gene's germline CDR1 is MNHEY and CDR2 SVGEGT. This CDR3 is CASSSGQVSSQPQHF. The CDR3 region has the DNA TGTGCCAGCAGTTCCGGACAAGTCAGTTCTCAGCCCCAGCATTTT.

Many counts were recorded for this clonotype. V usage is TRBV6-5 and J usage is TRBJ2-3, with D hard to call. CDR3 length: 14 amino acids. Trimming shortened V by 0 bases and J by 2 bases, and 6 bases separated the two germline ends. CDR1 and CDR2 (germline): MNHEY, SVGAGI. The CDR3 DNA is TGTGCCAGCAGTTACTCGTCCAACACAGATACGCAGTATTTT. This gives the protein CASSYSSNTDTQYF.

This clonotype has at least ten counts. The chain recombines TRBV30 with TRBJ2-7, with 11 bases matching TRBD2. Germline V lookup: CDR1 GTSNPN, CDR2 SVGIG (reference sequence). Germline trimming cut 3 bases from V and 3 bases from J; bases unmatched to any gene: 7. This CDR3 contains 15 residues. The DNA for the CDR3 is TGTGCCTGGAGGGAAACTAGCGGGAGTAACTACGAGCAGTACTTC. Its translation: CAWRETSGSNYEQYF.

This clonotype was counted many times. This chain links TRBV20-1 with TRBJ2-3; 8 nucleotides align to TRBD2. The length of the CDR3 is 16 residues. The trim removed 4 bases at V and 0 bases at J, leaving 9 bases unmatched. The germline gives CDR1 DFQATT, CDR2 SNEGSKA (reference sequence). The CDR3 bases are TGCAGTGCTAATCGGTTAGCGGGAACTAGCACAGATACGCAGTATTTT. Translating gives CSANRLAGTSTDTQYF.

The V gene is TRBV6-2 or TRBV6-3, the J gene TRBJ2-1; 14 nucleotides agree with TRBD2. Germline CDR1 reads MNHEY; CDR2 reads SVGEGT. V lost 0 bases to trimming and J lost 4 bases; unmatched junction nucleotides: 8. The CDR3 totals 19 residues. In DNA, the CDR3 is TGTGCCAGCAGTTACTCGAGGGCCGGGACTAGCGGGAGTTACAATGAGCAGTTCTTC. Protein sequence: CASSYSRAGTSGSYNEQFF.

Only a few counts were recorded for this clonotype. The J gene is TRBJ1-4, the V gene TRBV28; D is uncertain. This CDR3 has 15 amino acids. V dropped 5 bases and J dropped 5 bases, with 15 bases sitting between them. Germline assignment: CDR1 MDHEN and CDR2 SYDVKM. CDR3 residues: CASSLLTEMNEKLFF. The CDR3 DNA follows: TGTGCCAGCAGTCTGCTAACGGAAATGAATGAAAAACTGTTTTTT.

This clonotype was found a few times. A much bigger clone sits one base away, suggesting this may be a read error. The V call is TRBV28, the J call TRBJ1-1; the D gene is possibly TRBD1 (5 bases). CDR3 size: 12 residues. Trimming left V 9 bases short and J 10 bases short, with 18 bases between. Per germline, CDR1 MDHEN and CDR2 SYDVKM. CDR3: CARSTGLPGAFF. The CDR3 DNA sequence: TGTGCCAGAAGCACGGGGCTCCCGGGAGCTTTCTTT.

This clonotype came up many times. The genes are TRBV6-1 and TRBJ1-1; D remains unclear. Germline V lookup: CDR1 MNHNS, CDR2 SASEGT. This CDR3 comprises 16 residues. V was cut by 5 bases and J by 0 bases, with 16 bases left in between. In DNA, the CDR3 is TGTGCCAGCAGTTTTAGAGGGTTCCCCATGAACACTGAAGCTTTCTTT. It encodes CASSFRGFPMNTEAFF.

There are many counts of this clonotype. The V gene is TRBV30, the J gene TRBJ1-1; weak D call: TRBD1 (5 bases). CDR3 length: 11 residues. Looked up from germline, CDR1 is GTSNPN and CDR2 is SVGIG (reference sequence). The V end was cut by 4 bases, the J end by 10 bases, with 13 bases between. CDR3 sequence: CAWNRGEAAFF. The DNA for the CDR3 is TGTGCCTGGAACCGGGGGGAGGCAGCTTTCTTT.

CDR3 sequence reads: CASSHGRRGVVDNEQFF. The CDR3 nucleotides are TGTGCCAGCAGCCACGGGCGGCGGGGGGTGGTCGACAATGAGCAGTTCTTC. The gene calls are TRBV7-4 and TRBJ2-1; TRBD2 aligns across 8 bases. The CDR3 runs 17 residues. Looked up from germline, CDR1 is SGHVT and CDR2 is SQSDAQ. J lost 5 bases, V lost 5 bases, and 14 bases had no gene match.

This clonotype was recorded a few times. The chain couples TRBV10-3 to TRBJ2-7; D possibly corresponds to TRBD1 (6 bases). Germline values: CDR1 ENHRY, CDR2 SYGVKD. This CDR3 region has 13 residues. V shed 7 bases and J shed 6 bases, with 16 bases lying between them. The chain's CDR3 is CAIKAAGVVEQYF. Here the CDR3 DNA reads TGTGCCATCAAAGCGGCAGGGGTTGTCGAGCAGTACTTC.

This clonotype was seen a few times. The rearrangement joins TRBV2 to TRBJ2-1; D possibly corresponds to TRBD1 (5 bases). The CDR3 has 13 residues. V was shortened by 8 bases and J by 3 bases, with 11 bases between the two germline ends. The germline V gene encodes CDR1 SNHLY and CDR2 FYNNEI. CDR3 in amino acids: CASGANSYNEQFF. For the CDR3, the DNA is TGTGCCAGCGGGGCCAACAGCTACAATGAGCAGTTCTTC.

This clonotype was observed a handful of times. The chain couples TRBV6-2 or TRBV6-3 to TRBJ2-3, with D tentatively TRBD1 (6 bases). CDR1 is MNHEY, CDR2 SVGEGT, per germline. The V gene lost 7 bases and the J gene lost 6 bases, with 17 bases spanning the gap. The CDR3 is 14 amino acids. CDR3 coding DNA: TGTGCCAGCAAAGACAGGTACCCAATCGATACGCAGTATTTT. It codes for CASKDRYPIDTQYF.

This clonotype was counted many times. The chain carries TRBV15 and TRBJ2-7; D not resolved. V lost 0 bases to trimming and J lost 3 bases, with 9 bases between them. Germline lookup yields CDR1 LNHNV and CDR2 YYDKDF (reference sequence). The CDR3 consists of 14 residues. The CDR3 here is CATSRDLDHYEQYF. In DNA form, the CDR3 reads TGTGCCACCAGCAGAGATTTGGACCACTACGAGCAGTACTTC. Filled out from reference TRBV15 and TRBJ2-7, the complete variable domain reads DAMVIQNPRYQVTQFGKPVTLSCSQTLNHNVMYWYQQKSSQAPKLLFHYYDKDFNNEADTPDNFQSRRPNTSFCFLDIRSPGLGDTAMYLCATSRDLDHYEQYFGPGTRLTVT.

This clonotype was picked up many times. The V call is TRBV2, the J call TRBJ1-5; perhaps TRBD1 as D (5 bases). Trimming took off 5 bases at V and 4 bases at J, with 12 bases between the two ends. Germline values: CDR1 SNHLY, CDR2 FYNNEI. This CDR3 region has 14 residues. Here the CDR3 DNA reads TGTGCCAGCAGTCAGGGACGGTTAAATCAGCCCCAGCATTTT. Protein: CASSQGRLNQPQHF.

This rearrangement joins TRBV13 to TRBJ2-1; 8 bases are shared with TRBD2. With V trimmed by 5 bases and J by 4 bases, 4 bases remained unmatched. This CDR3 spans 14 amino acids. CDR1 is PRHDT, CDR2 FYEKMQ, per germline (reference sequence). The CDR3 bases are TGTGCCAGCAGCCGCGGGGGGCGGTACAATGAGCAGTTCTTC. Amino acid sequence: CASSRGGRYNEQFF.

This clonotype was observed a handful of times. V gene TRBV15 combines with J gene TRBJ2-2, with a possible D match to TRBD2 (5 bases). This CDR3 spans 13 amino acids. V shed 6 bases and J shed 0 bases, with 5 bases lying between them. Germline V gene lookup returns CDR1 LNHNV and CDR2 YYDKDF (reference sequence). The DNA of the CDR3 is TGTGCCACCAGGAGGGCGAACACCGGGGAGCTGTTTTTT. Protein product: CATRRANTGELFF.

This clonotype was picked up many times. This sequence joins TRBV9 and TRBJ2-1, with a possible D match to TRBD2 (5 bases). CDR1 is SGDLS, CDR2 YYNGEE, per germline. This CDR3 is 14 amino acids long. Trimming removed 0 bases from V and 6 bases from J, with 10 bases in between. The CDR3 loop is CASSVARGFNEQFF. CDR3 bases: TGTGCCAGCAGCGTAGCTCGAGGGTTCAATGAGCAGTTCTTC.

As for this clonotype: A much larger clone differs from this one at a single base, so this may be a read error. The genes are TRBV27 and TRBJ2-7; 10 bases map to TRBD1. Trimming at V came to 5 bases and at J to 5 bases, leaving 9 bases not matched to a gene. The germline V gene encodes CDR1 MNHEY and CDR2 SMNVEV (reference sequence). CDR3 length: 15 amino acids. Written as DNA, the CDR3 is TGTGCCAGCAGTCCCCCGGGACAGGGGTTTCACGAGCAGTACTTC. This sequence encodes CASSPPGQGFHEQYF.

In the case of this clonotype: This may stem from a read error, because a much larger clone lies one nucleotide away. The rearrangement links TRBV5-5 to TRBJ2-7, with D hard to call. The J call is doubtful: the DNA matches TRBJ2-1 better. There are 14 residues in the CDR3. Germline CDR1 SGHKS, CDR2 YYEKEE (reference sequence). The CDR3 is CASSFDVLAYEQFF. CDR3 in DNA: TGTGCCAGCAGCTTCGACGTCCTCGCCTACGAGCAGTTCTTC.

This clonotype showed up many times. The gene calls are TRBV20-1 and TRBJ2-5; a weak D match, TRBD2 (6 bases). Looked up from germline, CDR1 is DFQATT and CDR2 is SNEGSKA (reference sequence). The CDR3 runs 15 residues. With 5 bases removed from V and 5 bases from J, the gap between germline ends came to 21 bases. The CDR3 spells CSALIWKGRRETQYF. The CDR3 DNA reads as TGCAGTGCTCTCATCTGGAAGGGGAGGCGGGAGACCCAGTACTTC.

This clonotype occurred a few times. The chain recombines TRBV4-2 with TRBJ2-2, with D perhaps matching TRBD1 or TRBD2 (5 bases each). V was trimmed by 3 bases and J by 0 bases, leaving 11 bases between them. Germline loops: CDR1 LGHNA, CDR2 YNFKEQ. The CDR3 covers 16 residues. CDR3 protein: CASSHPGRSNTGELFF. The CDR3 coding sequence is TGTGCCAGCAGCCACCCGGGACGGTCGAACACCGGGGAGCTGTTTTTT.

In its sample, this clonotype was seen many times. DNA for the CDR3: TGTGCCAGCAGCCGGGACAGGGGGGATCAGCCCCAGCATTTT. Its translation: CASSRDRGDQPQHF. The chain joins TRBV28 to TRBJ1-5; 11 positions agree with TRBD1. V lost 6 bases to trimming and J lost 5 bases; unmatched junction nucleotides: 3. This CDR3 region has 14 residues. Per germline, CDR1 MDHEN and CDR2 SYDVKM.

This clonotype was detected many times. The rearrangement uses TRBV20-1 and TRBJ2-1; TRBD2 agrees at 9 bases. Germline CDR1 is DFQATT and CDR2 is SNEGSKA (reference sequence). The CDR3 length is 15 residues. Trimming took 3 bases from V and 5 from J; bases not matched to a gene: 8. CDR3 bases: TGCAGTGCTAGTTCCTATAGCGGGAGCGACAATGAGCAGTTCTTC. Translation: CSASSYSGSDNEQFF.